These 27 T cell receptor beta chains came from one sample sequenced in a study of beta chain features in type 1 diabetes. Study-wide results and caveats: People with Type 1 diabetes carried modestly yet significantly shorter TCRB CDR3s in all four CD4+ subsets.

Their antigen targets remain unknown. Of the isolated RNA, all was reverse transcribed, and so the sequenced material was expressed TCRB transcripts. Data came from immunoSEQ multiplex PCR; TCRdb stores just in-frame clones and leaves some out. The sample carries around 710,000 clones, 9.5% to 15% recorded once. Sample: naive CD4+ T cells from blood. The receptors originated from a man aged 30 to 45 with type 1 diabetes.

The chain carries TRBV7-9 and TRBJ2-1; 7 positions agree with TRBD2. The CDR3 runs 14 residues. V shed 8 bases, J shed 7 bases, and the junction held 11 bases outside the gene matches. Germline-derived CDR1 and CDR2 are SEHNR and FQNEAQ (reference sequence). This CDR3 reads CASQPGGAVNEQFF. Here the CDR3 DNA reads TGTGCCAGCCAGCCGGGAGGTGCGGTGAATGAGCAGTTCTTC.

The chain links TRBV5-4 to TRBJ2-7; perhaps TRBD1 as D (9 bases). Trimming shortened V by 3 bases and J by 6 bases, and 19 bases separated the two germline ends. This CDR3 region has 15 residues. CDR1 is SGHNT and CDR2 is YYREEE in the germline V gene (reference sequence). CDR3 amino acids: CASSSGGDRVGEQYF. DNA for the CDR3: TGTGCCAGCAGCTCCGGGGGGGACAGGGTCGGCGAGCAGTACTTC.

This clone was seen more than once but under ten times. V usage is TRBV27 and J usage is TRBJ1-5; tentative D call: TRBD1 (6 bases). CDR1 is MNHEY, CDR2 SMNVEV, per germline (reference sequence). Trimming took off 4 bases at V and 4 bases at J, with 11 bases between the two ends. The CDR3 sequence is 14 residues long. CDR3 in DNA: TGTGCCAGCAGTTGGGGGGCCGGTAATCAGCCCCAGCATTTT. It encodes CASSWGAGNQPQHF.

The V call is TRBV4-3, the J call TRBJ1-1, with a possible D match to TRBD1 (6 bases). Germline loops: CDR1 LGHNA, CDR2 YSLEER. Trimming removed 8 bases at V and 0 bases at J, with 22 bases between. This CDR3 has 17 residues. The CDR3 DNA reads TGCGCCAGCGCCTTCGCCTCGGACAGATTAATGAACACTGAAGCTTTCTTT. It translates to CASAFASDRLMNTEAFF.

In DNA form, the CDR3 reads TGCGCCAGCAGCCAAGATCGGGAAGGGGATCCAAACATTCAGTACTTC. This codes for CASSQDREGDPNIQYF. This chain connects TRBV4-3 to TRBJ2-4; D may match TRBD1 or TRBD2 (5 bases each). Germline lookup yields CDR1 LGHNA and CDR2 YSLEER. V was clipped by 0 bases and J by 6 bases, with 15 bases between them. This CDR3 has 16 amino acids.

This clone was picked up a small number of times. The rearrangement links TRBV29-1 to TRBJ2-2; D is possibly TRBD1 (6 bases). This CDR3 contains 14 residues. Germline CDR1 SQVTM, CDR2 ANQGSEA. The V end lost 6 bases, the J end lost 2 bases, and 13 bases lay between the germline ends. As DNA, the CDR3 is TGCAGCGTGAGAGCAGGGGTTAACACCGGGGAGCTGTTTTTT. Encoded protein: CSVRAGVNTGELFF.

The table lists this clone with a few counts. V usage is TRBV18 and J usage is TRBJ2-2; D not certain. The CDR3 is made up of 17 amino acids. The V end lost 4 bases, the J end lost 4 bases, and 19 bases lay between the germline ends. Germline CDR1 and CDR2: KGHSH and LQKENI. The CDR3 nucleotides read TGTGCCAGCTCACATCAAGGTGGGCAGCGAGTCACCGGGGAGCTGTTTTTT. It is translated as CASSHQGGQRVTGELFF. The full variable domain, completed using reference TRBV18 and TRBJ2-2, is NAGVMQNPRHLVRRRGQEARLRCSPMKGHSHVYWYRQLPEEGLKFMVYLQKENIIDESGMPKERFSAEFPKEGPSILRIQQVVRGDSAAYFCASSHQGGQRVTGELFFGEGSRLTVL.

The CDR3 here is CASSSLGATGTSKDTQYF. The CDR3, as DNA: TGTGCCAGCAGCTCTTTAGGGGCAACCGGGACTAGCAAGGATACGCAGTATTTT. The rearrangement joins TRBV7-3 to TRBJ2-3; 9 bases are shared with TRBD2. The ends lost 4 bases at V and 6 bases at J; junction bases unmatched: 17. Per the germline V gene, CDR1 is SGHTA and CDR2 is FQGTGA. CDR3 length: 18 amino acids. The full variable domain, completed using reference TRBV7-3 and TRBJ2-3, is GAGVSQTPSNKVTEKGKYVELRCDPISGHTALYWYRQSLGQGPEFLIYFQGTGAADDSGLPNDRFFAVRPEGSVSTLKIQRTERGDSAVYLCASSSLGATGTSKDTQYFGPGTRLTVL.

The chain carries TRBV18 and TRBJ1-5, with D possibly being TRBD1 (5 bases). The CDR3 spans 18 residues. Deletions cut 3 bases from V and 2 bases from J, with 20 bases between. Germline assignment: CDR1 KGHSH and CDR2 LQKENI. CDR3 region: CASSPAAMGGEGNQPQHF. CDR3 DNA: TGTGCCAGCTCACCGGCGGCAATGGGGGGGGAAGGCAATCAGCCCCAGCATTTT.

The chain uses TRBV5-1 and TRBJ2-3; the D gene could be TRBD1 or TRBD2 (5 bases each). CDR1 is SGHRS, CDR2 YFSETQ, per germline. The CDR3 is 16 amino acids. The ends were cut back, 3 bases at V and 2 bases at J, with 16 bases in the middle. CDR3 bases: TGCGCCAGCAGCTCGGGACCCCGTCACCCCACAGATACGCAGTATTTT. It codes for CASSSGPRHPTDTQYF.

This clone was counted only a few times. The rearrangement uses TRBV14 and TRBJ2-5; D unclear. This CDR3 has 12 residues. Germline-derived CDR1 and CDR2 are SGHDN and FVKESK. V shed 1 base and J shed 5 bases, with 5 bases lying between them. This CDR3 reads CASSQVAETQYF. DNA for the CDR3: TGTGCCAGCAGCCAAGTAGCTGAGACCCAGTACTTC.

There are a few counts of this clone. The rearrangement uses TRBV27 and TRBJ2-1, with TRBD2 identical over 12 bases. The CDR3 loop spans 19 amino acids. The germline CDR1 and CDR2 sequences are MNHEY and SMNVEV (reference sequence). V dropped 4 bases and J dropped 0; count of bases not matched to a gene: 10. The CDR3 sequence is CASSSPTSGGPSSYNEQFF. For the CDR3, the DNA is TGTGCCAGCAGTTCTCCGACTAGCGGGGGACCTTCCTCCTACAATGAGCAGTTCTTC.

The gene calls are TRBV7-9 and TRBJ2-1, with D possibly matching TRBD1 (7 bases). Germline loops: CDR1 SEHNR, CDR2 FQNEAQ (reference sequence). Trimming stripped 5 bases from V and 3 bases from J, with 14 bases between. The CDR3 totals 15 residues. The CDR3, as DNA: TGTGCCAGCAGCGCGGGACAGAATGGCTACAATGAGCAGTTCTTC. It yields the protein CASSAGQNGYNEQFF.

J is TRBJ1-1 and V is TRBV14, with D unresolved. Trimming stripped 7 bases from V and 6 bases from J, with 15 bases between. Germline CDR1 SGHDN, CDR2 FVKESK. The CDR3 consists of 13 residues. In DNA, the CDR3 is TGTGCCAGCACCCCTGTATATGGGGCTGAAGCTTTCTTT. This translates into CASTPVYGAEAFF.

This chain uses TRBV29-1 with TRBJ2-3; 9 positions agree with TRBD2. The V gene end was trimmed by 4 bases and the J gene end by 4 bases; junction bases not matched to a gene: 3. The CDR3 has 13 residues. Germline CDR1 SQVTM, CDR2 ANQGSEA. CDR3 bases: TGCAGCGTTGGGACTAGCGTGCCAGATACGCAGTATTTT. Protein: CSVGTSVPDTQYF.

A few counts support this clone. The J gene is TRBJ2-3, the V gene TRBV29-1; the D gene is possibly TRBD1 (6 bases). V dropped 6 bases and J dropped 1 base, with 14 bases sitting between them. The germline gives CDR1 SQVTM, CDR2 ANQGSEA. The CDR3 is 14 residues long. The CDR3 DNA reads TGCAGCGTAGGTCAGGGGCTAGGCACAGATACGCAGTATTTT. This gives the protein CSVGQGLGTDTQYF.

This clone was counted a few times. The chain has TRBV6-1 and TRBJ2-1; a possible D gene is TRBD1 (6 bases). The germline gives CDR1 MNHNS, CDR2 SASEGT. The V end was cut by 4 bases, the J end by 0 bases, with 13 bases between. CDR3 size: 16 residues. Here the CDR3 DNA reads TGTGCCAGCAGTGGACACAGGGCCCCCTCCTACAATGAGCAGTTCTTC. Its translation is CASSGHRAPSYNEQFF.

In its sample, this clone was seen many times. The rearrangement uses TRBV11-2 and TRBJ2-1; D unresolved. Trimming shortened V by 5 bases and J by 8 bases, and 10 bases separated the two germline ends. CDR3 size: 12 residues. Germline values: CDR1 SGHAT, CDR2 FQNNGV. The CDR3 nucleotides are TGTGCCAGCAGCACGGAGATCGATGAGCAGTTCTTC. Translation gives CASSTEIDEQFF.

The chain recombines TRBV1 with TRBJ2-7. TRBV1 is a pseudogene locus. The CDR3 runs to 15 residues. The CDR3 region has the DNA TGCACCAGCAGCCATACCGGGCCCCCGATAGGCGAGCAGTACTTC. Translation gives CTSSHTGPPIGEQYF.

This clone was seen a few times. The chain uses TRBV13 and TRBJ1-5; D is undetermined. The CDR3 loop spans 13 amino acids. V lost 2 bases to trimming and J lost 5 bases, with 7 bases between them. Germline CDR1 is PRHDT and CDR2 is FYEKMQ (reference sequence). The CDR3 loop is CASSLRRYQPQHF. The CDR3 DNA follows: TGTGCCAGCAGCTTACGCAGATATCAGCCCCAGCATTTT.

This clone was found a few times. The chain carries TRBV6-5 and TRBJ2-5; D is ambiguous. Looked up from germline, CDR1 is MNHEY and CDR2 is SVGAGI. V shed 0 bases and J shed 7 bases, with 9 bases lying between them. This CDR3 is built from 13 residues. As DNA, the CDR3 is TGTGCCAGCAGTTACTCCCGCGGTTCGACCCAGTACTTC. Protein: CASSYSRGSTQYF.

This clone was detected only a few times. The genes are TRBV6-5 and TRBJ2-7; no clear D gene. The V end was cut by 4 bases, the J end by 1 base, with 8 bases between. The CDR3 runs 13 residues. Per germline, CDR1 MNHEY and CDR2 SVGAGI. Written as DNA, the CDR3 is TGTGCCAGCAGTTCCACTTTGTCCTACGAGCAGTACTTC. Translating gives CASSSTLSYEQYF.

The chain carries TRBV7-2 and TRBJ1-2; 10 nucleotides line up with TRBD1. Germline V gene sequence: CDR1 SGHTA, CDR2 FQGNSA. The CDR3 extends over 14 amino acids. The V gene end was trimmed by 1 base and the J gene end by 8 bases; junction bases not matched to a gene: 4. Here the CDR3 reads CASSLDGTGEGYTF. Here the CDR3 DNA reads TGTGCCAGCAGCTTAGACGGGACAGGGGAAGGCTACACCTTC.

This chain joins TRBV29-1 and TRBJ2-5; 8 positions match TRBD2. The J call could be wrong; TRBJ2-7 is a better fit for the DNA end. CDR3 size: 14 residues. In germline, CDR1 is SQVTM, CDR2 ANQGSEA. Here the CDR3 DNA reads TGCAGCGGCGGCCCGGGAGCGGGGGAAGGCGAGCAGTACTTC. It specifies CSGGPGAGEGEQYF.

The chain carries TRBV7-2 and TRBJ1-6, with a tentative D call TRBD1 (5 bases). The CDR3 has 15 residues. Trimming took off 3 bases at V and 5 bases at J, with 11 bases between the two ends. Germline V gives CDR1 SGHTA, CDR2 FQGNSA. CDR3 region: CASSFRVRDNSPLHF. CDR3 in DNA: TGTGCCAGCAGCTTCAGGGTACGGGATAATTCACCCCTCCACTTT.

In this sample, this clone turned up a few times. The V and J genes are TRBV11-3 and TRBJ1-3; D not certain. There are 16 residues in the CDR3. Trimming pared 2 bases from V and 0 bases from J, leaving 11 bases between. Germline V gives CDR1 SGHNT, CDR2 YENEEA. CDR3 in amino acids: CASSLSSASSGNTIYF. CDR3 DNA: TGTGCCAGCAGCTTAAGCTCGGCCAGCTCTGGAAACACCATATATTTT.

The DNA of the CDR3 is TGCGCCAGCAGCTTGGCGCCGGGGACATCCTACGAGCAGTACTTC. Its protein is CASSLAPGTSYEQYF. V gene TRBV5-1 combines with J gene TRBJ2-7, with a tentative D call TRBD1 (6 bases). V was pared by 0 bases and J by 1 base, with 11 bases between. In germline, CDR1 is SGHRS, CDR2 YFSETQ. This CDR3 is 15 amino acids long.